Below are 14 T cell receptor beta chains sequenced from a single sample in a study of blood T cell repertoires in COVID-19. TCRdb keeps only in-frame clones here, not all; method: immunoSEQ multiplex PCR. In the table there are approximately 300,000 clones, approximately 89% of which are singletons. The sequenced sample consisted of peripheral blood. The receptors come from a woman in her thirties with COVID-19, enrolled during active disease.

The V call is TRBV13, the J call TRBJ2-5; 8 nucleotides line up with TRBD1. The CDR3 consists of 14 residues. V was pared by 5 bases and J by 2 bases, with 4 bases of the junction left unmatched. CDR1 is PRHDT and CDR2 is FYEKMQ in the germline V gene (reference sequence). The DNA for the CDR3 is TGTGCCAGCAGCCTCCGGACAGGGCAAGAGACCCAGTACTTC. Residues: CASSLRTGQETQYF.

The chain carries TRBV10-3 and TRBJ2-5; no clear D gene. The germline V gene encodes CDR1 ENHRY and CDR2 SYGVKD. This CDR3 has 13 residues. V was cut by 3 bases and J by 7 bases, with 12 bases left in between. The CDR3 sequence: CAISDMISGTQYF. CDR3 DNA: TGTGCCATCAGTGACATGATTTCGGGGACCCAGTACTTC.

This chain connects TRBV7-9 to TRBJ2-1; D not certain. The germline gives CDR1 SEHNR, CDR2 FQNEAQ (reference sequence). This CDR3 has 12 residues. V gave up 5 bases and J gave up 7 bases, with 9 bases separating them. CDR3 nucleotides: TGTGCCAGCAGCCTAACCGGGAATGAGCAGTTCTTC. It encodes CASSLTGNEQFF.

The V call is TRBV6-5, the J call TRBJ1-2; D is uncertain. V was pared by 2 bases and J by 8 bases, with 15 bases between. The CDR3 spans 14 residues. Germline CDR1 is MNHEY and CDR2 is SVGAGI. The CDR3 nucleotides read TGTGCCAGCAGTTACGAACCCCGTTCGGGAGGCTACACCTTC. Translated, it gives CASSYEPRSGGYTF.

The V call is TRBV5-1, the J call TRBJ1-1; 9 bases match TRBD1. Germline lookup yields CDR1 SGHRS and CDR2 YFSETQ. This CDR3 has 13 amino acids. Trimming at V came to 2 bases and at J to 7 bases, leaving 3 bases not matched to a gene. The CDR3 spells CASSFGQGFEAFF. CDR3 sequence (DNA): TGCGCCAGCAGCTTTGGACAGGGGTTTGAAGCTTTCTTT.

As regards this clone: Other DNA sequences in this sample translate to the same CDR3. This chain uses TRBV19 with TRBJ1-4, with 7 nucleotides matching TRBD1. V lost 5 bases and J lost 4; bases outside the gene matches: 4. The CDR3 runs to 14 residues. Germline CDR1 LNHDA, CDR2 SQIVND (reference sequence). The CDR3 here is CASSLTGVNEKLFF. The CDR3 coding sequence is TGTGCCAGTAGTTTAACAGGGGTTAATGAAAAACTGTTTTTT.

This chain connects TRBV19 to TRBJ1-1; 7 bases line up with TRBD1. V shed 1 base, J shed 2 bases, and the junction held 4 bases outside the gene matches. The CDR3 has 15 residues. From germline, CDR1 is LNHDA and CDR2 SQIVND (reference sequence). The CDR3: CASSIAQGLNTEAFF. DNA for the CDR3: TGTGCCAGTAGTATAGCACAGGGGCTAAACACTGAAGCTTTCTTT.

The chain carries TRBV11-3 and TRBJ2-1; 12 bases align to TRBD2. With 10 bases clipped from V and 4 bases from J, the junction kept 20 bases outside the gene matches. This CDR3 has 19 residues. Per the germline V gene, CDR1 is SGHNT and CDR2 is YENEEA. CDR3 residues: CATPPSGLAGGLSYNEQFF. DNA of the CDR3: TGTGCCACGCCACCATCCGGGCTAGCGGGGGGGCTTTCTTACAATGAGCAGTTCTTC.

The chain carries TRBV6-5 and TRBJ1-1; 7 bases agree with TRBD1. Trimming removed 2 bases from V and 4 bases from J; junction bases left unmatched: 4. The CDR3 length is 14 residues. Germline V CDR1 and CDR2: MNHEY, SVGAGI. CDR3 DNA sequence: TGTGCCAGCAGTTACGATAGGGGGCCCACTGAAGCTTTCTTT. Its translation is CASSYDRGPTEAFF.

The J gene is TRBJ1-4, the V gene TRBV7-2; a possible D gene is TRBD1 (6 bases). Germline V gene data show CDR1 as SGHTA and CDR2 as FQGNSA. The CDR3 covers 16 residues. The ends were cut back, 1 base at V and 2 bases at J, with 11 bases in the middle. CDR3 DNA: TGTGCCAGCAGCTTAGATCAGGGGTGGACTAATGAAAAACTGTTTTTT. The encoded protein is CASSLDQGWTNEKLFF.

The chain joins TRBV4-1 to TRBJ1-4; D possibly corresponds to TRBD1 (5 bases). Germline loops: CDR1 MGHRA, CDR2 YSYEKL. V lost 1 base, J lost 4 bases, and 13 bases lay in between. The CDR3 sequence is 16 residues long. The CDR3 DNA follows: TGCGCCAGCAGCCAAGCAGGGACTCGTGGTAATGAAAAACTGTTTTTT. Its protein product is CASSQAGTRGNEKLFF.

This clone has more than one count but fewer than ten. V gene TRBV4-2 combines with J gene TRBJ1-2; TRBD1 is a possible D gene (5 bases). The CDR3 is 18 amino acids. Germline CDR1 and CDR2: LGHNA and YNFKEQ. The V gene lost 3 bases and the J gene lost 3 bases, with 23 bases spanning the gap. The CDR3 loop is CASSQKGYMGQNHYGYTF. The CDR3 DNA reads TGTGCCAGCAGCCAGAAGGGATACATGGGGCAGAACCACTATGGCTACACCTTC.

The chain uses TRBV12-5 and TRBJ1-1; D unclear. Germline assignment: CDR1 LGHNT and CDR2 FRNRAP. The V end lost 8 bases, the J end lost 6 bases, and 13 bases lay between the germline ends. There are 12 residues in the CDR3. CDR3 sequence reads: CASTGRVPEAFF. In nucleotides, the CDR3 is TGTGCTAGTACCGGTCGGGTTCCTGAAGCTTTCTTT.

CDR3 nucleotides: TGTGCCAGCAGCTTCTCCCGGGGGCTATACAGGGGGCGGACTGAAGCTTTCTTT. Translated: CASSFSRGLYRGRTEAFF. The chain is built from TRBV5-6 and TRBJ1-1, with 9 positions matching TRBD1. Germline V gene sequence: CDR1 SGHDT, CDR2 YYEEEE. Trimming took 2 bases from V and 5 from J; bases not matched to a gene: 16. This CDR3 region has 18 residues.